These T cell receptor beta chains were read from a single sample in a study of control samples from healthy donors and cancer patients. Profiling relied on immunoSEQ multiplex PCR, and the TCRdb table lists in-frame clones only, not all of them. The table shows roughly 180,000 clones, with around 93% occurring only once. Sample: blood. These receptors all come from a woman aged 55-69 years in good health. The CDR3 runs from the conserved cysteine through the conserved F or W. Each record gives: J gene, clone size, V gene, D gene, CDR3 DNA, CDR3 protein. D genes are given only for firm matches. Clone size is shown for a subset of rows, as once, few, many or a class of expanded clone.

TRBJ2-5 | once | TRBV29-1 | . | TGCAGCGTGTGCCTCAGGGCTGGCGAGACCCAGTACTTC | CSVCLRAGETQYF
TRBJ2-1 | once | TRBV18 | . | TGTGCCAGCTCACCACCTAATTCGATCAGCTCCTACAATGAGCAGTTCTTC | CASSPPNSISSYNEQFF
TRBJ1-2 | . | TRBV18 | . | TGTGCCAGCTCACCAATCGATCGGGACTATGGCTACACCTTC | CASSPIDRDYGYTF
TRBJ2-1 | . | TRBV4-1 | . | TGCGCCAGCAGCCAAGTGGTAACGGAAGAGCAGTTCTTC | CASSQVVTEEQFF
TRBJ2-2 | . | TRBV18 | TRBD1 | TGTGCCAGCTCATATATACAGGGGACCGGGGAGCTGTTTTTT | CASSYIQGTGELFF
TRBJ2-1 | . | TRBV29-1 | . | TGCAGCTCCTCGGGGGACTACAATGAGCAGTTCTTC | CSSSGDYNEQFF
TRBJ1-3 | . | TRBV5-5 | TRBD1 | TGTGCCAGCAGCCAGACAGGGACCTCTGGAAACACCATATATTTT | CASSQTGTSGNTIYF
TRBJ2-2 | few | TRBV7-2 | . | TGTGCCAGCAGCTTAGATAGGACTTCGAACACCGGGGAGCTGTTTTTT | CASSLDRTSNTGELFF
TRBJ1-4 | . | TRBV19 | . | TGTGCCAGTAGTACAGGGATTAGGACTAATGAAAAACTGTTTTTT | CASSTGIRTNEKLFF
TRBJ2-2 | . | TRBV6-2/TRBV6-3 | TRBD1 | TGTGCCAGCAGCCAGGGACAGGGGTGGACCGGGGAGCTGTTTTTT | CASSQGQGWTGELFF
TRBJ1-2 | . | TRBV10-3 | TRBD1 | TGTGCCATCAGTGACTGGGACAGCTATGGCTACACCTTC | CAISDWDSYGYTF
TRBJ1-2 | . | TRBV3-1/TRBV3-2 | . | TGTGCCAGCAGCCTGCAAACTTGGCCGGGAGGGGATGGCTACACCTTC | CASSLQTWPGGDGYTF
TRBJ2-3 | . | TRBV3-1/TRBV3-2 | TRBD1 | TGTGCCAGCACCGGACAGGGGGCAGATACGCAGTATTTT | CASTGQGADTQYF
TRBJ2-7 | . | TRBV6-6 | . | TGTGCCAGCAGTTACGAGGGCCTCTCCTACGAGCAGTACTTC | CASSYEGLSYEQYF
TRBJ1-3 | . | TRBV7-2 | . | TGTGCCAGCAGCGGGGGGTCCTCTGGAAACACCATATATTTT | CASSGGSSGNTIYF
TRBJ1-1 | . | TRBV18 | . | TGTGCCAGCTCACGTTCCGGACAGCCCTTGGTCAACACTGAAGCTTTCTTT | CASSRSGQPLVNTEAFF
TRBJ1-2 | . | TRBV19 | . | TGTGCCAGTAGTCCTGGGTCCAGCGCGGACATAGGGGGCTACACCTTC | CASSPGSSADIGGYTF
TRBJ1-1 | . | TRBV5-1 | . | TGCGCCAGCAGCTTGGTAGGCCTGGGGATCACTGAAGCTTTCTTT | CASSLVGLGITEAFF
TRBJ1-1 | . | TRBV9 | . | TGTGCCAGCAGCGTAGACGGCACTGAAGCTTTCTTT | CASSVDGTEAFF
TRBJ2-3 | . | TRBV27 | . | TGTGCCAGCAGTTGGGCAGATACGCAGTATTTT | CASSWADTQYF
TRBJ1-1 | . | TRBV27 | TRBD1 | TGTGCCAGCAGTCGACGGACAGGGGGTTTGTCGGCTGAAGCTTTCTTT | CASSRRTGGLSAEAFF
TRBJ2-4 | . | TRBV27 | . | TGTGCCAGCAGTAGTGGACACCTCGAGGCCAAAAACATTCAGTACTTC | CASSSGHLEAKNIQYF
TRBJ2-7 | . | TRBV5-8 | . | TGTGCCAGCAGCTCGCCCGGAGACAACTACGAGCAGTACTTC | CASSSPGDNYEQYF
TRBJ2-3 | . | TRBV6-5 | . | TGTGCCAGCAGTTACTCGGCTAGCCCAGTTACAGATACGCAGTATTTT | CASSYSASPVTDTQYF
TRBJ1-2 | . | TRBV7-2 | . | TGTGCCAGCAGCTCTACTGTCGGCTACACCTTC | CASSSTVGYTF
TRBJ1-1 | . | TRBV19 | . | TGTGCCAGTAGTAAAACCCGAGGCACTGAAGCTTTCTTT | CASSKTRGTEAFF
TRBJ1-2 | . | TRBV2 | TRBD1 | TGTGCCAGCAGTGAATGGGACAGGGTGTACTATGGCTACACCTTC | CASSEWDRVYYGYTF
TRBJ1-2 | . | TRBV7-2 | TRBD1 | TGTGCCAGCAGCCAACGACAGGGAGTTAACTATGGCTACACCTTC | CASSQRQGVNYGYTF
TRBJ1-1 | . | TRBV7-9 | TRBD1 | TGTGCCAGCAGAGATATTGGGACAGGGGAGTTGGGAGCTTTCTTT | CASRDIGTGELGAFF
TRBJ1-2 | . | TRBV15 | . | TGTGCCACCAGCAGAGAACAGGCCTATGGCTACACCTTC | CATSREQAYGYTF
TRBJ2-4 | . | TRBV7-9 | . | TGTGCCAGCAGCTTTCTTACAGGTCGTAATGGCAAAAACATTCAGTACTTC | CASSFLTGRNGKNIQYF
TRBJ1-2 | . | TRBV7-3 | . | TGTGCCAGCAGCCTCCTACGGACCTCCTGCGGCTACACCTTC | CASSLLRTSCGYTF
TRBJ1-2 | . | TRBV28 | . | TGTGCCAGCACCCTCGGGGCTGGCTACACCTTC | CASTLGAGYTF
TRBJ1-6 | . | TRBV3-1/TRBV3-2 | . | TGTGCCAGCAGCCAAGAGCCTTCACCCCTCCACTTT | CASSQEPSPLHF
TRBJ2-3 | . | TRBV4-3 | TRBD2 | TGCGCCAGCAGCAGGACCGGGACTAGGGGAGATACGCAGTATTTT | CASSRTGTRGDTQYF
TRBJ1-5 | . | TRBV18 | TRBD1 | TGTGCCAGCTCACCGCCCGGGACAGGGCCCGATCAGCCCCAGCATTTT | CASSPPGTGPDQPQHF
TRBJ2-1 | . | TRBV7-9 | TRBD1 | TGTGCCAGCAGCTTGGGGACAGGTCACAATGAGCAGTTCTTC | CASSLGTGHNEQFF
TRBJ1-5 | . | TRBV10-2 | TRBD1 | TGCGCCAGCCGAGACAGGGTTGAGGCCAATCAGCCCCAGCATTTT | CASRDRVEANQPQHF
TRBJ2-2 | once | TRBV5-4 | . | TGTGCCAGCAGCTTCCCTACTGGGGGTGTCGGGGAGCTGTTTTTT | CASSFPTGGVGELFF
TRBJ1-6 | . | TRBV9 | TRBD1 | TGTGCCAGCAGCCCCCGGGGGACAGGAGATAATTCACCCCTCCACTTT | CASSPRGTGDNSPLHF
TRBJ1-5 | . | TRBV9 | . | TGTGCCAGCGATCCTGGGGGGCACGGGGGCAATCAGCCCCAGCATTTT | CASDPGGHGGNQPQHF
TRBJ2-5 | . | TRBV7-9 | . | TGTGCCAGCAGCCCCCCGGGGGGCGGGGTTGAGACCCAGTACTTC | CASSPPGGGVETQYF
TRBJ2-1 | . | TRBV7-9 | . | TGTGCCAGCAGCTTAGAGGGGCGGCCTAGTCGTGGCAGATACAATGAGCAGTTCTTC | CASSLEGRPSRGRYNEQFF
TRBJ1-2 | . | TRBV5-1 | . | TGCGCCAGCAACCCCAGTAGTACTAACTATGGCTACACCTTC | CASNPSSTNYGYTF
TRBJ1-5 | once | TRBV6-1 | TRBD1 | TGTGCCAGCAGTGTAGGGACAGGGAAAGGCAATCAGCCCCAGCATTTT | CASSVGTGKGNQPQHF
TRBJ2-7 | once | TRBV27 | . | TGTGCCAGCAGTCCCACAGGGTCCTACGAGCAGTACTTC | CASSPTGSYEQYF
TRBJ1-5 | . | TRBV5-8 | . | TGTGCCAGCAGCTCCTATATCGGTCTTGGCAATCAGCCCCAGCATTTT | CASSSYIGLGNQPQHF
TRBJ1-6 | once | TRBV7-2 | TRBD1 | TGTGCCAGCACGACACAGGGGCCCAAAAATTCACCCCTCCACTTT | CASTTQGPKNSPLHF
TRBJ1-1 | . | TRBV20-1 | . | TGCAGTGCTGCAGGGAGGGGTGAAGCTTTCTTT | CSAAGRGEAFF
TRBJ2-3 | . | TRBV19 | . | TGTGCCAGTAGTGGGACGGTAAGCACAGATACGCAGTATTTT | CASSGTVSTDTQYF
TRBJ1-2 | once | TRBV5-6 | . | TGTGCCAGCAGCTTATGGGAGGCTAACTATGGCTACACCTTC | CASSLWEANYGYTF
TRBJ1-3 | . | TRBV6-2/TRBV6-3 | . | TGTGCCAGCAGTCCCGAAGGGAAACTCCACTCTGGAAACACCATATATTTT | CASSPEGKLHSGNTIYF
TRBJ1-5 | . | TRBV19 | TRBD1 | TGTGCCACAACGGACAGGGTTGATCAGCCCCAGCATTTT | CATTDRVDQPQHF
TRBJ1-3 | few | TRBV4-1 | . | TGCGCCAGCAGCCGCCCCGGGCGGGGGCAGGATGGAAACACCATATATTTT | CASSRPGRGQDGNTIYF
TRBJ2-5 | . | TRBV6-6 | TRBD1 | TGTGCCAGCAGTTACCCTATTGACAGGGTTCAGACCCAGTACTTC | CASSYPIDRVQTQYF
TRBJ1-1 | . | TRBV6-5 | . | TGTGCCAGCAGTTACTCGGGGGGGAACACTGAAGCTTTCTTT | CASSYSGGNTEAFF
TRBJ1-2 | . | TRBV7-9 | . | TGTGCCAGCAGCTTAGAAGGGACTGCATACTATGGCTACACCTTC | CASSLEGTAYYGYTF